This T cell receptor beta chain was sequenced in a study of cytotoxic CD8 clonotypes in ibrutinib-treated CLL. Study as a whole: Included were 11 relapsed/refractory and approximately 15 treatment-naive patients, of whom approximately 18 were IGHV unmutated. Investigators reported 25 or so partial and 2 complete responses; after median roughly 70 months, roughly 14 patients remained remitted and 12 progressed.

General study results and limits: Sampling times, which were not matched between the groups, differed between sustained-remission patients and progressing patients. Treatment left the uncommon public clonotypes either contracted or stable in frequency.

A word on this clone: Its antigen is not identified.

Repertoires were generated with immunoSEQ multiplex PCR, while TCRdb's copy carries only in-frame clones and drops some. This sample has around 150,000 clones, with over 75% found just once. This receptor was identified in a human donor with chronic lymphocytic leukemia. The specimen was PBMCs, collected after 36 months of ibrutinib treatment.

The CDR3 coding sequence is TGTGCCAGCAGTTACTCGATCAGGCTAGCTAACTATGGCTACACCTTC. It yields the protein CASSYSIRLANYGYTF. This chain links TRBV6-5 with TRBJ1-2; D gene unclear. The CDR3 length is 16 residues. CDR1 and CDR2 (germline): MNHEY, SVGAGI. The V end was cut by 0 bases, the J end by 0 bases, with 11 bases between.